This is a list of T cell receptor beta chains from one sample in a study of blood T cell repertoires in COVID-19. TCRdb's table, derived via immunoSEQ multiplex PCR, lists solely in-frame clones and lacks some. This sample has approximately 110,000 clones, with around 76% found just once. The sequenced sample was peripheral blood. All receptors derive from a woman between 70 and 85 years old with acute or convalescent COVID-19. CDR3s include the opening cysteine and the closing phenylalanine or tryptophan. Fields, in order: clone size, V gene, D gene, J gene, CDR3 protein, CDR3 DNA. A D gene is named only where the DNA matches it firmly. Size tells how often a clone was seen (once, few, many) or the class of an expanded clone, and some rows leave it out.

size: once
V: TRBV14
D: TRBD1
J: TRBJ2-5
CDR3: CASSPRDSLWETQYF
DNA: TGTGCCAGCAGCCCTCGGGACAGTCTTTGGGAGACCCAGTACTTC

size: -
V: TRBV9
D: -
J: TRBJ2-1
CDR3: CASSVTGDPYNEQFF
DNA: TGTGCCAGCAGCGTGACGGGGGACCCCTACAATGAGCAGTTCTTC

size: -
V: TRBV25-1
D: -
J: TRBJ1-5
CDR3: CASSDLGEQPQHF
DNA: TGTGCCAGCAGTGACCTCGGAGAACAGCCCCAGCATTTT

size: -
V: TRBV5-6
D: -
J: TRBJ1-6
CDR3: CASSRPPGNSPLHF
DNA: TGTGCCAGCAGCCGTCCACCCGGTAATTCACCCCTCCACTTT

size: few
V: TRBV30
D: TRBD1
J: TRBJ1-5
CDR3: CAWSTPEGGLQHF
DNA: TGTGCCTGGAGTACCCCGGAAGGGGGCCTCCAGCATTTT

size: once
V: TRBV6-1
D: TRBD1
J: TRBJ1-6
CDR3: CASSGQGGVGYNSPLHF
DNA: TGTGCCAGCAGTGGACAGGGTGGGGTGGGCTATAATTCACCCCTCCACTTT

size: -
V: TRBV19
D: -
J: TRBJ1-3
CDR3: CASSREWNTIYF
DNA: TGTGCCAGTAGCAGGGAATGGAACACCATATATTTT

size: -
V: TRBV24-1
D: -
J: TRBJ2-2
CDR3: CATSGARTGELFF
DNA: TGTGCCACCAGTGGGGCGCGCACCGGGGAGCTGTTTTTT

size: -
V: TRBV19
D: TRBD1
J: TRBJ2-3
CDR3: CASSKDRDTQYF
DNA: TGTGCCAGTAGTAAGGACAGGGATACGCAGTATTTT

size: -
V: TRBV15
D: TRBD2
J: TRBJ2-3
CDR3: CATTETSGGADTQYF
DNA: TGTGCCACCACCGAGACTAGCGGGGGAGCAGATACGCAGTATTTT

size: -
V: TRBV7-6
D: -
J: TRBJ2-6
CDR3: CASSLGQAGANVLTF
DNA: TGTGCCAGCAGCTTAGGACAAGCAGGGGCCAACGTCCTGACTTTC

size: -
V: TRBV30
D: -
J: TRBJ1-1
CDR3: CAWNRGQMNTEAFF
DNA: TGTGCCTGGAATAGAGGACAGATGAACACTGAAGCTTTCTTT

size: once
V: TRBV30
D: TRBD1
J: TRBJ2-3
CDR3: CAWSVGQGISTDTQYF
DNA: TGTGCCTGGAGTGTCGGACAGGGGATAAGCACAGATACGCAGTATTTT

size: -
V: TRBV28
D: TRBD1
J: TRBJ2-7
CDR3: CASSSTGTGGPSFKQYF
DNA: TGTGCCAGCAGCTCGACCGGTACAGGGGGCCCGTCTTTCAAGCAGTACTTC

size: -
V: TRBV7-2
D: TRBD1
J: TRBJ1-5
CDR3: CASSLDRGRGQPQHF
DNA: TGTGCCAGCAGCTTGGACAGGGGGCGTGGGCAGCCCCAGCATTTT

size: -
V: TRBV30
D: TRBD1
J: TRBJ1-1
CDR3: CAWSPINRDRAGAFF
DNA: TGTGCCTGGAGTCCCATCAACCGGGACAGGGCGGGAGCTTTCTTT

size: -
V: TRBV7-6
D: -
J: TRBJ1-5
CDR3: CASSLGGGNQPQHF
DNA: TGTGCCAGCAGCCTGGGAGGCGGCAATCAGCCCCAGCATTTT

size: -
V: TRBV3-1/TRBV3-2
D: TRBD1
J: TRBJ1-3
CDR3: CASSLPTGVSGNTIYF
DNA: TGTGCCAGCAGCCTTCCTACAGGGGTCTCTGGAAACACCATATATTTT

size: -
V: TRBV28
D: TRBD2
J: TRBJ2-3
CDR3: CASSGSGVHTDTQYF
DNA: TGTGCCAGCAGTGGTAGCGGGGTCCACACAGATACGCAGTATTTT

size: -
V: TRBV6-2/TRBV6-3
D: TRBD1
J: TRBJ1-6
CDR3: CASSTTGTGAAYNSPLHF
DNA: TGTGCCAGCAGTACGACCGGGACAGGGGCCGCTTATAATTCACCCCTCCACTTT

size: -
V: TRBV29-1
D: -
J: TRBJ2-1
CDR3: CSVSGSSYNEQFF
DNA: TGCAGCGTAAGCGGTTCGAGTTACAATGAGCAGTTCTTC

size: -
V: TRBV5-1
D: -
J: TRBJ1-3
CDR3: CASSLDPGSGNTIYF
DNA: TGCGCCAGCAGCCTGGACCCAGGTTCTGGAAACACCATATATTTT

size: many
V: TRBV4-3
D: TRBD1
J: TRBJ1-1
CDR3: CASSREQGRDTEAFF
DNA: TGCGCCAGCAGCCGAGAACAGGGGCGGGACACTGAAGCTTTCTTT

size: -
V: TRBV9
D: TRBD2
J: TRBJ2-1
CDR3: CASSVVAGGPGEQFF
DNA: TGTGCCAGCAGCGTAGTAGCGGGGGGGCCGGGTGAGCAGTTCTTC

size: few
V: TRBV5-1
D: TRBD1
J: TRBJ1-3
CDR3: CASGFGQGGNTIYF
DNA: TGCGCCAGCGGATTCGGACAGGGTGGAAACACCATATATTTT

size: once
V: TRBV6-6
D: TRBD2
J: TRBJ2-5
CDR3: CASSRPGLAGGPQETQYF
DNA: TGTGCCAGCAGTCGCCCGGGACTAGCGGGGGGGCCTCAAGAGACCCAGTACTTC

size: -
V: TRBV7-9
D: -
J: TRBJ2-2
CDR3: CASSGDSELFF
DNA: TGTGCCAGCAGCGGTGACAGCGAGCTGTTTTTT

size: -
V: TRBV2
D: -
J: TRBJ1-4
CDR3: CASSRVRNEKLFF
DNA: TGTGCCAGCAGCCGGGTCAGAAATGAAAAACTGTTTTTT

size: -
V: TRBV6-6
D: -
J: TRBJ1-2
CDR3: CASSGAKNYGYTF
DNA: TGTGCCAGCAGCGGTGCCAAAAACTATGGCTACACCTTC

size: -
V: TRBV12-3/TRBV12-4
D: -
J: TRBJ2-7
CDR3: CASGTGSYEQYF
DNA: TGTGCCAGCGGCACAGGGTCCTACGAGCAGTACTTC

size: -
V: TRBV7-9
D: TRBD2
J: TRBJ2-3
CDR3: CASSLSAGGTDTQYF
DNA: TGTGCCAGCAGCTTGTCTGCGGGGGGGACAGATACGCAGTATTTT

size: -
V: TRBV7-8
D: TRBD1
J: TRBJ2-1
CDR3: CASSSRTGGEYNEQFF
DNA: TGTGCCAGCAGCTCGAGGACAGGGGGCGAGTACAATGAGCAGTTCTTC

size: -
V: TRBV6-5
D: -
J: TRBJ2-5
CDR3: CASSSQGGPNGAQYF
DNA: TGTGCCAGCAGTTCACAGGGTGGGCCTAACGGGGCCCAGTACTTC

size: -
V: TRBV5-4
D: TRBD1
J: TRBJ1-1
CDR3: CASNTAGGRTEAFF
DNA: TGTGCCAGCAACACGGCAGGGGGAAGGACTGAAGCTTTCTTT

size: -
V: TRBV7-9
D: -
J: TRBJ1-3
CDR3: CASSLKDTGAGNTIYF
DNA: TGTGCCAGCAGCTTAAAGGATACAGGTGCTGGAAACACCATATATTTT

size: few
V: TRBV5-1
D: TRBD1
J: TRBJ2-4
CDR3: CASSLAGQGAWVQYF
DNA: TGCGCCAGCAGCTTGGCCGGACAGGGGGCTTGGGTTCAGTACTTC

size: -
V: TRBV6-5
D: TRBD1
J: TRBJ1-5
CDR3: CASSYSRQGRSQPQHF
DNA: TGTGCCAGCAGTTACTCGAGACAGGGAAGGAGTCAGCCCCAGCATTTT

size: -
V: TRBV10-3
D: TRBD1
J: TRBJ2-5
CDR3: CAISERGQKETQYF
DNA: TGTGCCATCAGTGAGCGGGGACAGAAGGAGACCCAGTACTTC

size: few
V: TRBV3-1/TRBV3-2
D: TRBD1
J: TRBJ2-7
CDR3: CASSPPGGQGLHEQYF
DNA: TGTGCCAGCAGCCCCCCGGGGGGACAGGGACTCCACGAGCAGTACTTC

size: once
V: TRBV5-6
D: TRBD1
J: TRBJ1-1
CDR3: CASSLADRAGEAFF
DNA: TGTGCCAGCAGCTTGGCCGACAGGGCAGGGGAAGCTTTCTTT

size: -
V: TRBV7-2
D: -
J: TRBJ1-1
CDR3: CASSLEPGSGAEAFF
DNA: TGTGCCAGCAGCTTAGAACCGGGATCGGGCGCTGAAGCTTTCTTT

size: -
V: TRBV27
D: -
J: TRBJ2-2
CDR3: CASSSTVRTGELFF
DNA: TGTGCCAGCAGTTCAACGGTGAGGACCGGGGAGCTGTTTTTT

size: -
V: TRBV28
D: TRBD1
J: TRBJ1-1
CDR3: CASSPDREFSEAFF
DNA: TGTGCCAGCAGTCCGGACAGGGAATTTTCTGAAGCTTTCTTT

size: -
V: TRBV4-3
D: -
J: TRBJ1-4
CDR3: CASSQDGGTGEKLFF
DNA: TGCGCCAGCAGCCAAGATGGGGGGACGGGAGAAAAACTGTTTTTT

size: -
V: TRBV18
D: -
J: TRBJ1-1
CDR3: CASSPLGPTGAEAFF
DNA: TGTGCCAGCTCACCTTTGGGGCCGACAGGCGCTGAAGCTTTCTTT

size: -
V: TRBV30
D: TRBD1
J: TRBJ1-2
CDR3: CAWSPNSDRGVSNYGYTF
DNA: TGTGCCTGGAGTCCCAACTCTGACAGGGGAGTTTCTAACTATGGCTACACCTTC

size: -
V: TRBV27
D: TRBD1
J: TRBJ1-5
CDR3: CPQGTGTGFRGGNQPQHF
DNA: TGTCCGCAAGGAACGGGGACAGGGTTTAGAGGTGGCAATCAGCCCCAGCATTTT

size: -
V: TRBV5-8
D: TRBD1
J: TRBJ1-2
CDR3: CASSPTGTTNYGYTF
DNA: TGTGCCAGCAGTCCGACAGGGACCACTAACTATGGCTACACCTTC

size: -
V: TRBV5-6
D: -
J: TRBJ2-2
CDR3: CASSLGGGVPTGELFF
DNA: TGTGCCAGCAGCTTGGGAGGCGGGGTCCCCACCGGGGAGCTGTTTTTT

size: -
V: TRBV5-1
D: TRBD1
J: TRBJ1-2
CDR3: CASNPSWGTGGGSYGYTF
DNA: TGCGCCAGCAACCCGTCCTGGGGGACAGGGGGCGGTAGCTATGGCTACACCTTC

size: -
V: TRBV7-6
D: TRBD1
J: TRBJ2-5
CDR3: CASSSVRGPQETQYF
DNA: TGTGCCAGCAGCTCAGTAAGGGGGCCGCAAGAGACCCAGTACTTC

size: -
V: TRBV19
D: TRBD2
J: TRBJ2-6
CDR3: CASSGRGSSGANVLTF
DNA: TGTGCCAGTAGTGGGCGGGGGAGCTCTGGGGCCAACGTCCTGACTTTC

size: -
V: TRBV20-1
D: TRBD1
J: TRBJ1-1
CDR3: CSASGQVGTEAFF
DNA: TGCAGTGCTAGTGGACAGGTGGGTACTGAAGCTTTCTTT

size: -
V: TRBV6-2/TRBV6-3
D: TRBD1
J: TRBJ1-1
CDR3: CASSRDSRTEAFF
DNA: TGTGCCAGCAGTCGGGACAGTAGGACTGAAGCTTTCTTT

size: -
V: TRBV30
D: TRBD1
J: TRBJ1-5
CDR3: CAWSHGTGASGQPQHF
DNA: TGTGCCTGGAGTCACGGGACAGGGGCTTCTGGGCAGCCCCAGCATTTT

size: -
V: TRBV9
D: -
J: TRBJ1-2
CDR3: CASSVGGAHGYTF
DNA: TGTGCCAGCAGCGTAGGGGGCGCGCATGGCTACACCTTC

size: -
V: TRBV5-1
D: -
J: TRBJ1-1
CDR3: CASSLPGSPGNTEAFF
DNA: TGCGCCAGCAGCTTGCCAGGTTCCCCCGGGAACACTGAAGCTTTCTTT